This TCR beta chain was identified during a study of blood T cell repertoires in COVID-19 (dated by TCRdb to about 2020). Turning to the overall study: The collaborator samples originated in the United States, Italy and Spain and spanned the acute and convalescent phases of COVID-19. The material from the prospective study consisted of cDNA or gDNA derived from T cells, B-cell-depleted T cells, or PBMCs. Deeply sampled blood TCRbeta repertoires from subjects exposed to, actively infected with, or recovered from COVID-19 were included in the dataset. A freely available public database, intended as a resource for researchers studying the immune response to SARS-CoV-2, is where the repertoires were released. The samples were drawn from the first 160 participants of the ongoing ImmuneRACE study and from 950 to 1,500 subjects provided by 6 global collaborators. A de-identified subject ID, COVID-19 status, age in years and sex were almost always included in the sample metadata. Where available, HLA class I and class II types were obtained from metadata supplied by the sample provider rather than from assay-based typing. Here is what the overall study found, with its caveats: Clinical and demographic metadata were provided uncurated, with the amount varying by source and participant.

TCRbeta CDR3 regions were amplified from genomic DNA using the immunoSEQ Assay, a bias-controlled multiplex PCR. As for the original processing: Nucleated cell counts per sample were estimated from amplification of reference gene primers within the assay. To quantify the absolute abundance of each unique TCRbeta CDR3 rearrangement, sequence reads were collapsed and filtered. For each sample, productive Simpson clonality was calculated as the square root of Simpson's diversity index across productive rearrangements. The clones in this table, taken by TCRdb from immuneACCESS, are in-frame only. Not every clone is retained; where verified, under half of the shortfall comes from an unresolved V gene, and the cause of the rest is unknown. That table gives V, J and clone size, and the DNA gave D and trimming. The sample data list 20,000 or so clones, and roughly 88% of these were observed just once. The biggest ten clones account for 3.2% of the sample.

Concerning this clone: Its antigen has not been determined. The sample holds no much larger clone one base away, and base qualities are not on file.

CDR1 and CDR2 were assigned from the germline V gene as SGHRS and YFSETQ. Reading from cysteine to phenylalanine, the CDR3 counts 14 amino acids. Of all the DNA, just the CDR3 is kept, 42 bases in frame from base 1. V is clipped by 4 bases and J by 2 bases, and the sequence between their germline boundaries is 12 bases long. The collaborating institutions used their own protocols to collect whole blood in K2EDTA tubes. For TCRbeta analysis, collaborators shipped samples in one of three forms: frozen whole blood, isolated PBMCs, or DNA extracted from either of those sample types. The chain is made from TRBV5-1 and TRBJ1-2; possibly the D gene is TRBD1, per 6 matching bases. This receptor was identified in a human donor in a cohort sampled during active COVID-19. The specimen sequenced was peripheral blood. The nucleotides read TGCGCCAGCAGCATGGGGGGCAGCAACTATGGCTACACCTTC. The translation is CASSMGGSNYGYTF.